This T cell receptor (beta chain) was captured in a study of shared clonotypes between healthy human individuals. Per the original methods: Sequence data from immunoSEQ were junction-only and lacked quality scores; consequently, filtering differed. The repertoire was sequenced with immunoSEQ multiplex PCR; TCRdb's copy has only in-frame clones and lacks some. That table furnishes V, J and clone size, whereas the DNA furnished D and trimming. The sample includes some 2,000,000 clones, roughly 95% of them seen just once. CDR3 size: 18 residues. Unmatched junction bases numbered 13, after V lost 5 bases and J lost 1 base. In germline, CDR1 is SEHNR, CDR2 FQNEAQ (reference sequence). This clone has just a few counts.

V is TRBV7-9 and J is TRBJ2-2, with 7 bases aligning to TRBD2. Sequenced: naive CD4+ T cells sorted from blood. Subset: CD45RA+ positively selected. The sequence was obtained from a man between 18 and 29 years old in good health. The CDR3 protein is CASSPRGGLGQNTGELFF. DNA for the CDR3: TGTGCCAGCAGCCCCCGAGGCGGACTAGGGCAGAACACCGGGGAGCTGTTTTTT.